This T cell receptor beta chain appears in the sequencing data of a study of shared clonotypes between healthy human individuals. CD8 cells regarded as naive lacked CD45RO, were positively chosen for CCR7, and omitted terminally differentiated effector memory CD45RA+ cells. There were only Caucasian adults among the donors, and all lived in Nashville, Tennessee. This CDR3 region has 14 residues. Trimming took off 0 bases at V and 5 bases at J, with 13 bases between the two ends. The V gene's germline CDR1 is GTSNPN and CDR2 SVGIG (reference sequence). The repertoire was sequenced with immunoSEQ multiplex PCR; TCRdb's copy has only in-frame clones and lacks some. The sample consists of roughly 590,000 clones, roughly 95% of them appearing once.

The receptor was isolated from a woman aged 30 to 39 in good health. What was sequenced was naive CD8+ T cells sorted from blood. The rearrangement uses TRBV30 and TRBJ2-5; the D gene could be TRBD1 or TRBD2 (6 bases each). CDR3 in DNA: TGTGCCTGGAGTGTACGGGGGCGTCGGGAGACCCAGTACTTC. Its protein is CAWSVRGRRETQYF.